The source of this T cell receptor beta chain is a study of blood T cell repertoires in COVID-19 (dated by TCRdb to about 2020). Broadly, across the study: The collaborator samples originated in the United States, Italy and Spain and spanned the acute and convalescent phases of COVID-19. The material from the prospective study consisted of cDNA or gDNA derived from T cells, B-cell-depleted T cells, or PBMCs. The dataset comprised deeply sampled blood TCRbeta repertoires from subjects exposed to, actively infected with, or recovered from COVID-19. The repertoires were released in a freely available public database meant as a resource for research on the immune response to SARS-CoV-2. The samples were drawn from two sources: the first 160 participants of the ongoing ImmuneRACE study, and 1,200 or so subjects contributed by 6 global collaborators. Nearly every sample came with metadata listing a de-identified subject ID, COVID-19 status, age in years and sex. Where available, HLA class I and class II types were obtained from metadata supplied by the sample provider rather than from assay-based typing. What the work shows at the level of the full study, not this receptor alone: The amount of clinical and demographic metadata varied by source and participant and was provided uncurated.

As regards this clone: Its antigen is currently not known. No clone much larger than this one lies a single base away; base qualities are absent.

The germline V gene gives CDR1 as KGHDR and CDR2 as SFDVKD. Trimming accounts for 2 bases at V and 4 bases at J, while the number of junction bases matched to no gene is 19. The CDR3 numbers 20 residues from cysteine through phenylalanine. Only the CDR3 part of the read is kept: 60 bases, read in frame from the first base. Each collaborating institution followed its own protocols to collect whole blood in K2EDTA tubes. For TCRbeta analysis, collaborator samples were shipped as frozen whole blood, as isolated PBMCs, or as DNA extracted from either sample type. TCRbeta CDR3 regions were amplified from genomic DNA using the immunoSEQ Assay, a bias-controlled multiplex PCR. For the original study's pipeline: The number of nucleated cells in each sample was estimated by amplification of reference gene primers within the assay. Sequence reads were collapsed and filtered to measure the absolute abundance of every unique TCRbeta CDR3 rearrangement. For each sample, productive Simpson clonality was calculated by taking the square root of Simpson's diversity index across productive rearrangements. TCRdb mirrors the immuneACCESS table, restricted to in-frame sequences. Some clones are absent from its copies; in checked studies, under half trace to an unresolved V gene, and the reason for the others is unknown. The V and J calls and clone size were taken over from that table, and D and trimming were inferred from the DNA. This sample gives almost 35,000 clones in total; over 70% of them show up just once. The ten largest clones add up to less than 35% of the sample.

The TCR was taken from an older man with acute or convalescent COVID-19. The chain is assembled from TRBV24-1 and TRBJ2-3; 8 middle bases align to TRBD2. The specimen was peripheral blood. The DNA sequence is given as TGTGCCACCAGTGATTACGGCAGGGGAGGCAAGGCGGGGGGAGCAGATACGCAGTATTTT. This is translated as CATSDYGRGGKAGGADTQYF.